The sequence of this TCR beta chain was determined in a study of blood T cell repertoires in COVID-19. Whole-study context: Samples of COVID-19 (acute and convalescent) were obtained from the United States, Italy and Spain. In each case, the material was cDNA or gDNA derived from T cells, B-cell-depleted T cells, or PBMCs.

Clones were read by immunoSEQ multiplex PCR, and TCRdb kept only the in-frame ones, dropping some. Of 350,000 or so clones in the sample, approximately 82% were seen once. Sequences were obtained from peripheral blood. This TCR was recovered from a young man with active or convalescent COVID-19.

The CDR3 region is CATSRGRVLFF. DNA of the CDR3: TGTGCCACCAGCAGAGGCAGGGTTTTGTTTTTT. V and J are TRBV15 and TRBJ1-4; perhaps TRBD1 as D (5 bases). Trimming took off 1 base at V and 15 bases at J, with 9 bases between the two ends. There are 11 residues in the CDR3. CDR1 and CDR2 from the germline V gene are LNHNV and YYDKDF (reference sequence). Full variable domain (missing parts from reference TRBV15 and TRBJ1-4): DAMVIQNPRYQVTQFGKPVTLSCSQTLNHNVMYWYQQKSSQAPKLLFHYYDKDFNNEADTPDNFQSRRPNTSFCFLDIRSPGLGDTAMYLCATSRGRVLFFGSGTQLSVL.